These 25 T cell receptor beta chains were all obtained from the same sample, sequenced in a study of T cell responses to AZD1222 COVID-19 vaccine. Assay: immunoSEQ multiplex PCR; the TCRdb copy retains only in-frame clones and omits some. This table holds 90,000 to 120,000 clones, roughly 92% found once. This material consisted of peripheral blood, taken on day 0 of AZD1222 vaccination. These receptors came from an adult in good health.

The gene calls are TRBV18 and TRBJ2-5, with TRBD2 identical over 9 bases. V was pared by 7 bases and J by 1 base, with 7 bases of the junction left unmatched. Per germline, CDR1 KGHSH and CDR2 LQKENI. The CDR3 consists of 15 residues. The CDR3 DNA reads TGTGCCAGCTTTGCACCGGGACTAGCCCAAGAGACCCAGTACTTC. It yields the protein CASFAPGLAQETQYF.

The chain has TRBV11-3 and TRBJ2-2; D might be TRBD1 (5 bases). This CDR3 contains 13 residues. Germline V CDR1 and CDR2: SGHNT, YENEEA. Trimming took off 6 bases at V and 6 bases at J, with 11 bases between the two ends. Here the CDR3 reads CASSLTGSGELFF. CDR3 nucleotides: TGTGCCAGCAGTCTTACAGGATCCGGGGAGCTGTTTTTT.

The chain has TRBV20-1 and TRBJ2-5, with D hard to call. Germline CDR1 DFQATT, CDR2 SNEGSKA (reference sequence). The CDR3 covers 11 residues. Trimming cost V 6 bases and J 0 bases, with 5 bases left between them. CDR3 sequence reads: CSAEDQETQYF. The CDR3 DNA is TGCAGTGCAGAAGACCAAGAGACCCAGTACTTC.

The rearrangement uses TRBV15 and TRBJ2-1, with TRBD1 matching 8 bases. The germline CDR1 and CDR2 sequences are LNHNV and YYDKDF (reference sequence). J lost 6 bases, V lost 0 bases, and 7 bases had no gene match. This CDR3 is built from 16 residues. The DNA of the CDR3 is TGTGCCACCAGCAGAGATGCAGGGGGCCTCGGCAATGAGCAGTTCTTC. Protein: CATSRDAGGLGNEQFF.

V and J are TRBV4-1 and TRBJ1-5; TRBD1 aligns across 9 bases. Germline values: CDR1 MGHRA, CDR2 YSYEKL. The CDR3 has 15 amino acids. Trimming took 1 base from V and 3 from J; bases not matched to a gene: 1. The CDR3: CASSQGQGVNQPQHF. The CDR3 coding sequence is TGCGCCAGCAGCCAAGGACAGGGGGTCAATCAGCCCCAGCATTTT.

The chain carries TRBV7-9 and TRBJ2-3, with TRBD1 matching over 7 bases. Looked up from germline, CDR1 is SEHNR and CDR2 is FQNEAQ (reference sequence). The CDR3 spans 16 residues. The V and J ends lost 2 bases and 2 bases, in that order; junction bases with no gene match: 7. Here the CDR3 DNA reads TGTGCCAGCAGCTTAAGAGGGGGCGCAGACACAGATACGCAGTATTTT. Translated: CASSLRGGADTDTQYF.

This rearrangement joins TRBV7-2 to TRBJ1-1; TRBD1 agrees at 9 bases. Looked up from germline, CDR1 is SGHTA and CDR2 is FQGNSA. The V and J ends lost 4 bases and 2 bases, in that order; junction bases with no gene match: 2. The CDR3 runs to 14 residues. The CDR3 reads CASSSDRGNTEAFF. For the CDR3, the DNA is TGTGCCAGCAGCTCGGACAGGGGAAACACTGAAGCTTTCTTT.

The chain has TRBV10-3 and TRBJ1-4, with 9 bases matching TRBD1. The V segment lost 6 bases and the J segment 4 bases; nucleotides outside the gene matches: 6. CDR1 is ENHRY and CDR2 is SYGVKD in the germline V gene. The CDR3 runs to 15 residues. The CDR3 sequence is CAIRSPGQGNEKLFF. The CDR3, as DNA: TGTGCCATCAGATCCCCGGGACAGGGTAATGAAAAACTGTTTTTT.

The genes are TRBV25-1 and TRBJ1-4; 7 bases fit TRBD1. The CDR3 runs 13 residues. V was clipped by 3 bases and J by 7 bases; unmatched bases: 2. Per the germline V gene, CDR1 is MGHDK and CDR2 is SYGVNS. The CDR3 protein is CASSDRGTEKLFF. The CDR3 DNA is TGTGCCAGCAGTGACAGGGGGACTGAAAAACTGTTTTTT.

The rearrangement uses TRBV7-6 and TRBJ2-1; D tentatively reads TRBD1 or TRBD2 (5 bases each). The CDR3 runs 18 residues. V lost 0 bases to trimming and J lost 0 bases, with 15 bases between them. Germline V gives CDR1 SGHVS, CDR2 FNYEAQ. The CDR3 DNA follows: TGTGCCAGCAGCTTAGCAAAAGGGACGGGAAGCTCCTACAATGAGCAGTTCTTC. Protein: CASSLAKGTGSSYNEQFF.

The chain employs TRBV5-5 and TRBJ1-1; possible D gene TRBD1, 6 bases. Germline V lookup: CDR1 SGHKS, CDR2 YYEKEE (reference sequence). CDR3 size: 15 residues. The V end was cut by 2 bases, the J end by 5 bases, with 16 bases between. CDR3: CASSFWDTEGTEAFF. In nucleotides, the CDR3 is TGTGCCAGCAGCTTCTGGGACACGGAGGGGACTGAAGCTTTCTTT.

The rearrangement joins TRBV12-3 or TRBV12-4 to TRBJ2-7; D not certain. Trimming cost V 3 bases and J 3 bases, with 9 bases left between them. There are 13 residues in the CDR3. CDR3 protein: CASSFDRSYEQYF. CDR3 nucleotides: TGTGCCAGCAGTTTTGATCGTAGCTACGAGCAGTACTTC.

This chain joins TRBV10-1 and TRBJ2-5, with D uncertain. CDR3 length: 14 amino acids. Trimming took 1 base from V and 0 from J, leaving 6 bases between them. CDR1 and CDR2 (germline): WNHNN, SYGVQD (reference sequence). CDR3 in DNA: TGCGCCAGCAGTGAGTATGAGGACCAAGAGACCCAGTACTTC. Translating it yields CASSEYEDQETQYF.

This clone was seen just once. This chain uses TRBV10-3 with TRBJ2-6; D might be TRBD2 (6 bases). Germline V gene sequence: CDR1 ENHRY, CDR2 SYGVKD. V gave up 2 bases and J gave up 0 bases, with 17 bases separating them. This CDR3 is built from 19 residues. The CDR3 protein is CAISEPGGDGDSGANVLTF. For the CDR3, the DNA is TGTGCCATCAGTGAGCCGGGCGGGGACGGAGACTCTGGGGCCAACGTCCTGACTTTC.

This chain uses TRBV2 with TRBJ1-2; 8 nucleotides line up with TRBD1. Germline trimming cut 0 bases from V and 3 bases from J; bases unmatched to any gene: 0. The CDR3 runs 14 residues. Germline V gives CDR1 SNHLY, CDR2 FYNNEI. The CDR3 sequence is CASSEAGQDYGYTF. The DNA of the CDR3 is TGTGCCAGCAGTGAAGCGGGACAGGACTATGGCTACACCTTC.

This chain links TRBV6-5 with TRBJ1-1; 7 bases map to TRBD1. V was clipped by 5 bases and J by 1 base; unmatched bases: 4. The length of the CDR3 is 14 residues. From germline, CDR1 is MNHEY and CDR2 SVGAGI. The DNA for the CDR3 is TGTGCCAGCAGTACAAGGACAGGGAACACTGAAGCTTTCTTT. Protein: CASSTRTGNTEAFF.

The chain uses TRBV5-1 and TRBJ1-2; perhaps TRBD1 as D (6 bases). CDR3 size: 14 residues. V was pared by 2 bases and J by 6 bases, with 14 bases between. Germline CDR1 reads SGHRS; CDR2 reads YFSETQ. CDR3 sequence (DNA): TGCGCCAGCAGCTTCGGTCCGGGGGCGGATGGCTACACCTTC. Translation: CASSFGPGADGYTF.

This chain joins TRBV29-1 and TRBJ2-5, with unresolved D. Trimming left V 3 bases short and J 1 base short, with 3 bases between. Germline CDR1 SQVTM, CDR2 ANQGSEA. The CDR3 totals 11 residues. DNA for the CDR3: TGCAGCGTTGATCCCCAAGAGACCCAGTACTTC. Translation gives CSVDPQETQYF. Full variable domain (outside the CDR3, taken from reference TRBV29-1 and TRBJ2-5): SAVISQKPSRDICQRGTSLTIQCQVDSQVTMMFWYRQQPGQSLTLIATANQGSEATYESGFVIDKFPISRPNLTFSTLTVSNMSPEDSSIYLCSVDPQETQYFGPGTRLLVL.

The chain couples TRBV9 to TRBJ2-2; D tentatively fits TRBD1 or TRBD2 (6 bases each). In germline, CDR1 is SGDLS, CDR2 YYNGEE. The CDR3 is 15 residues long. V was clipped by 0 bases and J by 5 bases, with 11 bases between them. The CDR3 protein is CASSVAIGGTGELFF. DNA for the CDR3: TGTGCCAGCAGCGTAGCGATAGGGGGGACCGGGGAGCTGTTTTTT.

The chain is built from TRBV3-1 (or the pseudogene TRBV3-2) and TRBJ2-7; D uncertain. The germline V and J ends were trimmed by 2 bases and 0 bases, with 14 bases remaining between them. Germline V lookup: CDR1 LGHDT, CDR2 YNNKEL (reference sequence). The CDR3 has 16 residues. The CDR3: CASSQFPDVRSYEQYF. CDR3 bases: TGTGCCAGCAGCCAATTCCCGGACGTTCGCTCCTACGAGCAGTACTTC.

V gene TRBV6-5 combines with J gene TRBJ1-5; TRBD1 agrees at 7 bases. V gave up 5 bases and J gave up 5 bases; unmatched junction bases: 6. Germline CDR1 MNHEY, CDR2 SVGAGI. This CDR3 is built from 14 residues. This CDR3 is CASSRQGGDQPQHF. The DNA of the CDR3 is TGTGCCAGCAGTCGACAGGGTGGGGATCAGCCCCAGCATTTT.

The rearrangement links TRBV7-9 to TRBJ1-5; D remains ambiguous. CDR3 size: 16 residues. Germline V lookup: CDR1 SEHNR, CDR2 FQNEAQ (reference sequence). V was trimmed by 1 base and J by 0 bases, leaving 10 bases between them. CDR3 in DNA: TGTGCCAGCAGCTTAGGATTGAGGGATAGCAATCAGCCCCAGCATTTT. The encoded protein is CASSLGLRDSNQPQHF.

This sequence joins TRBV5-1 and TRBJ2-4, with 7 bases identical to TRBD1. The germline V gene has CDR1 SGHRS and CDR2 YFSETQ. The CDR3 is 16 residues long. The trim removed 4 bases at V and 6 bases at J, leaving 13 bases unmatched. In DNA, the CDR3 is TGCGCCAGCAGCCTGGGACAGCCCCTACAGGGAAACATTCAGTACTTC. Protein sequence: CASSLGQPLQGNIQYF.

The V call is TRBV11-2, the J call TRBJ1-4; D not resolved. The CDR3 has 15 residues. The V and J ends lost 5 bases and 4 bases respectively, with 14 bases between them. Germline V lookup: CDR1 SGHAT, CDR2 FQNNGV. The CDR3 bases are TGTGCCAGCAGCACTAGAGCCGGAAGTAATGAAAAACTGTTTTTT. It is translated as CASSTRAGSNEKLFF. Variable domain in full (rest from reference TRBV11-2 and TRBJ1-4): EAGVAQSPRYKIIEKRQSVAFWCNPISGHATLYWYQQILGQGPKLLIQFQNNGVVDDSQLPKDRFSAERLKGVDSTLKIQPAKLEDSAVYLCASSTRAGSNEKLFFGSGTQLSVL.

The chain couples TRBV18 to TRBJ1-1, with D maybe TRBD1 (5 bases). The germline V and J ends were trimmed by 6 bases and 0 bases, with 20 bases remaining between them. The length of the CDR3 is 17 residues. Per germline, CDR1 KGHSH and CDR2 LQKENI. CDR3 sequence reads: CASSSSPGVRMNTEAFF. The CDR3 DNA sequence: TGTGCCAGCTCCAGCTCTCCGGGGGTACGGATGAACACTGAAGCTTTCTTT.